This T cell receptor beta chain derives from a study of blood T cell repertoires in COVID-19 (dated by TCRdb to about 2020). Context from the whole study: The collaborator samples originated in the United States, Italy and Spain and spanned the acute and convalescent phases of COVID-19. The prospective study material was composed of cDNA or gDNA derived from T cells, B-cell-depleted T cells, or PBMCs. The dataset comprised deeply sampled blood TCRbeta repertoires from subjects exposed to, actively infected with, or recovered from COVID-19. A freely available public database, intended as a resource for researchers studying the immune response to SARS-CoV-2, is where the repertoires were released. The samples were drawn from the first 160 participants of the ongoing ImmuneRACE study and from roughly 1,300 subjects provided by 6 global collaborators. A de-identified subject ID, COVID-19 status, age in years and sex were almost always included in the sample metadata. HLA class I and class II types, where available, came from metadata supplied by the sample provider rather than from assay-based typing.

Whole blood was collected in K2EDTA tubes by collaborating institutions according to the institutions' own protocols. Collaborator samples were shipped for TCRbeta analysis as frozen whole blood, isolated PBMCs, or DNA extracted from either sample type. The full study reports these points: The amount of clinical and demographic metadata varied by source and participant and was provided uncurated.

The immunoSEQ Assay, a bias-controlled multiplex PCR, was used to amplify TCRbeta CDR3 regions from genomic DNA. The study's own analysis went as follows. Within the assay, amplification of reference gene primers was used to estimate how many nucleated cells each sample contained. To quantify the absolute abundance of each unique TCRbeta CDR3 rearrangement, sequence reads were collapsed and filtered. For each sample, productive Simpson clonality was calculated as the square root of Simpson's diversity index across productive rearrangements. The immuneACCESS repertoire file appears here via TCRdb, limited to in-frame rearrangements. These files lack a portion of the clones; in checked studies, under half of the deficit traces to unresolved V genes, and the cause of the others is not known. D and trimming were read from the DNA, whereas the V and J calls and clone size are those reported in that table. In this sample the table shows about 170,000 clones, almost 85% of which occur a single time. About 24% of the sample belongs to the ten largest clones.

On this clone itself: This receptor's antigen is unknown. Per-nucleotide qualities are absent, and no much larger clonotype sits a single base away.

CDR1 SGHKS and CDR2 YYEKEE are derived from the germline V gene (reference sequence). V loses 5 bases at its end and J loses 5 bases; junction bases beyond the gene matches: 4. Counted from cysteine to phenylalanine, this CDR3 has 14 amino acids. The kept DNA is CDR3 alone, 42 bases in frame from the first base. The sequence joins TRBV5-5 to TRBJ2-1; TRBD2 aligns with 10 central bases. The receptor was isolated from a woman at least 80 years old with acute or convalescent COVID-19. Material for sequencing was peripheral blood. The DNA sequence follows: TGTGCCAGCAGACTAGCGGGACGAAACAATGAGCAGTTCTTC. Its translation reads: CASRLAGRNNEQFF.